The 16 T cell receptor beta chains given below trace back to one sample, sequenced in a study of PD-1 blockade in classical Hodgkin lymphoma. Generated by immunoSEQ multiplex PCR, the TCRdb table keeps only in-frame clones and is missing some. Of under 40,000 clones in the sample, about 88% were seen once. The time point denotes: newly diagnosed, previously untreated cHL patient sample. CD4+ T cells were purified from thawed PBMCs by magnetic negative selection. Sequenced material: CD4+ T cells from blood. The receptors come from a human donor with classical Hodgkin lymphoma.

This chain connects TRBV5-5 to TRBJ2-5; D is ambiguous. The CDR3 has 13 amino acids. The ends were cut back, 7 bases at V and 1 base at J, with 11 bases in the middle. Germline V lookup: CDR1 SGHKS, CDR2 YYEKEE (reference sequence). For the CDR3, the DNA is TGTGCCAGCGCGGTCGGCGGCCAAGAGACCCAGTACTTC. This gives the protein CASAVGGQETQYF.

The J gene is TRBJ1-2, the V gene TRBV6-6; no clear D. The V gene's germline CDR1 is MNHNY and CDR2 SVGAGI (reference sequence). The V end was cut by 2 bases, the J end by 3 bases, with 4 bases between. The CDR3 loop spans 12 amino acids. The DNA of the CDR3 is TGTGCCAGCAGTTACGGGGACTATGGCTACACCTTC. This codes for CASSYGDYGYTF.

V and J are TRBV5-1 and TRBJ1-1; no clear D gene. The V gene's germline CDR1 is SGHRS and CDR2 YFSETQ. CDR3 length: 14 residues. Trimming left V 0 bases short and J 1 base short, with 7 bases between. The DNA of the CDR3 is TGCGCCAGCAGCTTGGGTGGGAGGAACACTGAAGCTTTCTTT. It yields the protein CASSLGGRNTEAFF.

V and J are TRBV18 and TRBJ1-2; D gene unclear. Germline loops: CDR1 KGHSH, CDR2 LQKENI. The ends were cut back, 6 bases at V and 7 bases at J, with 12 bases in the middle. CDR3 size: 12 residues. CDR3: CASSERAFGYTF. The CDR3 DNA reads TGTGCCAGCTCCGAGAGGGCATTTGGCTACACCTTC.

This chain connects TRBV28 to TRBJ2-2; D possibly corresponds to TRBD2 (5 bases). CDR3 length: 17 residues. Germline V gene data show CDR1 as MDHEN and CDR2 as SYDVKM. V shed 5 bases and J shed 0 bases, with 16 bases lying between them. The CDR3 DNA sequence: TGTGCCAGCAGTCCCATCAAAAGCGGAGCGAACACCGGGGAGCTGTTTTTT. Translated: CASSPIKSGANTGELFF.

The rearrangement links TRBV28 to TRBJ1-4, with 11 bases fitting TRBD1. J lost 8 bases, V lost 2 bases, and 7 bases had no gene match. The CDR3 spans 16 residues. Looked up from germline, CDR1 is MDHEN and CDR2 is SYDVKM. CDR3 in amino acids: CASSLIGTGGLEKLFF. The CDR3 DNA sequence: TGTGCCAGCAGTTTAATCGGGACAGGGGGATTGGAAAAACTGTTTTTT.

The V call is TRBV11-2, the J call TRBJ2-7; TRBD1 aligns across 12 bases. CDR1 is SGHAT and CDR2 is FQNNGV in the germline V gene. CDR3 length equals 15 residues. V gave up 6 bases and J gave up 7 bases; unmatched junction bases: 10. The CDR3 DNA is TGTGCCAGCAGTACTTTGGGACAGGGGGCCAATGAGCAGTACTTC. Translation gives CASSTLGQGANEQYF.

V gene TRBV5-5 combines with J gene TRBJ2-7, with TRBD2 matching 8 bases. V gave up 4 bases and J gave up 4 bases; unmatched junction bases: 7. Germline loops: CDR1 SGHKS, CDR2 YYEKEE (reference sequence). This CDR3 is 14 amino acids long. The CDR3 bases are TGTGCCAGCAGCCCCGGGGGGGGATGGTACGAGCAGTACTTC. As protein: CASSPGGGWYEQYF. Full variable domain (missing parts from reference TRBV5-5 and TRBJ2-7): DAGVTQSPTHLIKTRGQQVTLRCSPISGHKSVSWYQQVLGQGPQFIFQYYEKEERGRGNFPDRFSARQFPNYSSELNVNALLLGDSALYLCASSPGGGWYEQYFGPGTRLTVT.

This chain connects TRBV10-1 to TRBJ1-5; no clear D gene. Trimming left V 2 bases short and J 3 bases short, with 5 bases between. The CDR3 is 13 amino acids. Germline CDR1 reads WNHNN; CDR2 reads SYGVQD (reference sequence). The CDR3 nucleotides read TGCGCCAGCAGTGAGGGGTACAATCAGCCCCAGCATTTT. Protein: CASSEGYNQPQHF.

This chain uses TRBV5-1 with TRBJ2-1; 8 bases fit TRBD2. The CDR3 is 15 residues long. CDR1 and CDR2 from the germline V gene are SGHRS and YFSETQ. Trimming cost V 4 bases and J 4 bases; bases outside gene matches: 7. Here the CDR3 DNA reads TGCGCCAGCAGCCTCACTAGCGGAACTTACAATGAGCAGTTCTTC. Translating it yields CASSLTSGTYNEQFF.

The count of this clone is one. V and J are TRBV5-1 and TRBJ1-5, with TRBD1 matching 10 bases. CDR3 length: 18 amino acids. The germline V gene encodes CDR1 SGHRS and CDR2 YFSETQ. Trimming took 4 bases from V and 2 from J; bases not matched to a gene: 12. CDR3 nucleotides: TGCGCCAGCAGCCCTATCCCGGGACAGGGGAACGGCAATCAGCCCCAGCATTTT. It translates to CASSPIPGQGNGNQPQHF. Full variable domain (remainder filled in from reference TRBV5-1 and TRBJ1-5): KAGVTQTPRYLIKTRGQQVTLSCSPISGHRSVSWYQQTPGQGLQFLFEYFSETQRNKGNFPGRFSGRQFSNSRSEMNVSTLELGDSALYLCASSPIPGQGNGNQPQHFGDGTRLSIL.

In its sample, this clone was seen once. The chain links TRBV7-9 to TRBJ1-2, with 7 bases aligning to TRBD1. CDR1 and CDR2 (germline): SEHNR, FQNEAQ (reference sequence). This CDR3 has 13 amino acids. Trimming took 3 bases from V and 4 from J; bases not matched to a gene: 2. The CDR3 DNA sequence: TGTGCCAGCAGCTTTTCAGGGGGCTATGGCTACACCTTC. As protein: CASSFSGGYGYTF. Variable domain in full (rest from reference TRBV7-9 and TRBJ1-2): DTGVSQNPRHKITKRGQNVTFRCDPISEHNRLYWYRQTLGQGPEFLTYFQNEAQLEKSRLLSDRFSAERPKGSFSTLEIQRTEQGDSAMYLCASSFSGGYGYTFGSGTRLTVV.

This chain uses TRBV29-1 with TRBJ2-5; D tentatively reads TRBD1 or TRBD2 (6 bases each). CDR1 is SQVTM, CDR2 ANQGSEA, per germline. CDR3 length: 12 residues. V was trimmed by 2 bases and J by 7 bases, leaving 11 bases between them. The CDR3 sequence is CSVEPGATTQYF. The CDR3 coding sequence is TGCAGCGTTGAACCGGGGGCGACGACCCAGTACTTC.

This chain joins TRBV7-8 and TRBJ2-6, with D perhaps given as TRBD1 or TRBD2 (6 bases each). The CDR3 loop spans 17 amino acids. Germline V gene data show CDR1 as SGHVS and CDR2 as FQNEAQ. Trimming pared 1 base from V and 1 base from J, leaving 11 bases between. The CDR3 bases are TGTGCCAGCAGCTTAGTGAGGGGGGAGTCTGGGGCCAACGTCCTGACTTTC. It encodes CASSLVRGESGANVLTF.

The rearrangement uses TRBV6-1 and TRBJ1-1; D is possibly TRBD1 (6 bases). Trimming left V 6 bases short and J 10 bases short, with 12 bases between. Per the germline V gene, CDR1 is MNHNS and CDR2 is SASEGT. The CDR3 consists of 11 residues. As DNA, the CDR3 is TGTGCCAGCAGCGAGGAAGGGGGAGCTTTCTTT. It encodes CASSEEGGAFF.

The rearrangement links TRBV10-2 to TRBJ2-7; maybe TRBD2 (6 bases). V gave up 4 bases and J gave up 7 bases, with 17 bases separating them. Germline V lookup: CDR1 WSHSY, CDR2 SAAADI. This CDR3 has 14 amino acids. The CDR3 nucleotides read TGCGCCAGCAGTGCCCCGGGGGTGGGGCGGGAGCAGTACGTC. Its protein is CASSAPGVGREQYV.